The subject of this entry is one T cell receptor beta chain. This entry is derived from a study of blood T cells in healthy people across ages. A second roughly 6 to 11 cycle PCR used barcoded and J-beta primers. TCRdb re-derived calls from the 5' RACE reads in MiXCR, one entry per CDR3 protein. Of some 1,500,000 distinct CDR3 sequences listed, approximately 42% are singletons. The sample consisted of blood. This clonotype was sampled from a woman younger than 35 in good health.

The CDR3 spells CASSVSQGGKDTQYF. The CDR3 nucleotides read TGTGCCAGCAGCGTATCTCAGGGGGGGAAAGATACGCAGTATTTT. This chain uses TRBV9 with TRBJ2-3; D is perhaps TRBD1 or TRBD2 (7 bases each). Germline lookup yields CDR1 SGDLS and CDR2 YYNGEE. This CDR3 spans 15 amino acids. V was trimmed by 1 base and J by 5 bases, leaving 14 bases between them.